A selection of T cell receptor beta chains follows, all from one sample in a study of T-cell reconstitution after alpha-beta-depleted transplantation in children. MiXCR was run by TCRdb on the PCR reads, yielding one entry per CDR3 protein. This repertoire shows 150,000 to 250,000 distinct CDR3 sequences, around 5.9% found once; its top ten account for about 5%. The specimen was PBMCs, collected before TCRalphabeta/CD19-depleted stem cell transplant. All receptors come from a girl in the first two years of life with combined immunodeficiency, due to receive a stem cell transplant. The CDR3 runs from the conserved cysteine through the conserved F or W. The D gene is left open where the match is weak. Part of the rows lack a size; the others show once, few, many or a class for expanded clones.

v_call	clone_size	cdr3_length	d_call	j_call	cdr3_nt	cdr3_aa
TRBV4-1	many	15	NA	TRBJ2-7	TGCGCCAGCAGCCAAGTTAGGGGCGTCTCCTACGAGCAGTACTTC	CASSQVRGVSYEQYF
TRBV20-1	many	18	TRBD1	TRBJ1-5	TGCAGTGCGAAACCGGGACAGGGGCACTATTATAGCAATCAGCCCCAGCATTTT	CSAKPGQGHYYSNQPQHF
TRBV27	few	15	TRBD2	TRBJ2-5	TGTGCCAGCAGTTCGTCATTGGGGGGGACCGGGACCCAGTACTTC	CASSSSLGGTGTQYF
TRBV6-5	many	14	NA	TRBJ1-2	TGTGCCAGCAGTTACGGGGGTCGAGACTATGGCTACACCTTC	CASSYGGRDYGYTF
TRBV6-5	NA	15	TRBD1	TRBJ1-2	TGTGCCAGCATCTCCGGGACAGGGGGGAACTATGGCTACACCTTC	CASISGTGGNYGYTF
TRBV7-9	many	12	NA	TRBJ2-7	TGTGCCAGCAGCTCGTTAGCCCTCGAGCAGTACTTC	CASSSLALEQYF
TRBV7-9	many	12	NA	TRBJ2-1	TGTGCCAGCAGCCCCCATTACAATGAGCAGTTCTTC	CASSPHYNEQFF
TRBV5-6	many	15	TRBD2	TRBJ2-1	TGTGCCAGCAGCTTAAGGCGGGAGTGGTACAATGAGCAGTTCTTC	CASSLRREWYNEQFF
TRBV7-9	few	14	NA	TRBJ1-4	TGTGCCAGCAGCTCGGGCGCAACTAATGAAAAACTGTTTTTT	CASSSGATNEKLFF
TRBV11-3	many	19	TRBD2	TRBJ2-3	TGTGCCAGCAGCTTAGGACTAGCGGGAAAACCCTCGCTGACAGATACGCAGTATTTT	CASSLGLAGKPSLTDTQYF